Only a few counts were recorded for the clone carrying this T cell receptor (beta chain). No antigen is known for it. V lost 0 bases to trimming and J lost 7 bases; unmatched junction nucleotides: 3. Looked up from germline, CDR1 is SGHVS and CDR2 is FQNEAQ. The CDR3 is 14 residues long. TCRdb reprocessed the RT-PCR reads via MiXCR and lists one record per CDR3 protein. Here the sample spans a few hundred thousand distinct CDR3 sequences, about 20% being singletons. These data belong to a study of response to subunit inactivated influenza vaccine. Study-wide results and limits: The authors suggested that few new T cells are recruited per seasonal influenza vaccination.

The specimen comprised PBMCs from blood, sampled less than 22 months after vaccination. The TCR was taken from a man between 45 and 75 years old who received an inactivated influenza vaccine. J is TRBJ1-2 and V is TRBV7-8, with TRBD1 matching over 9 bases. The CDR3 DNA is TGTGCCAGCAGCTTAGCGCGACAGGGGGGTGGCTACACCTTC. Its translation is CASSLARQGGGYTF.